This T cell receptor (beta chain) was documented in a study of T cell changes during pregnancy in multiple sclerosis. Here immunoSEQ multiplex PCR was the method, and the copy in TCRdb shows in-frame clones only, minus some. This table holds over 65,000 clones, roughly nine tenths found once. The CDR3 consists of 14 residues. CDR1 and CDR2 (germline): LGHNT, FRNRAP. Between the trimmed V and J ends, which lost 6 bases and 1 base, there was a span of 12 bases. This chain links TRBV12-5 with TRBJ1-1; D possibly corresponds to TRBD1 (6 bases). Sample: peripheral blood, taken in the second trimester of pregnancy. This receptor was identified in a female donor with multiple sclerosis, enrolled in a pregnancy study. CDR3 DNA: TGTGCTAGTGGGCAACAGGGTGGGAACACTGAAGCTTTCTTT. It yields the protein CASGQQGGNTEAFF.